A single sample gave rise to the 19 T cell receptor beta chains below, sequenced in a study of beta chain features in type 1 diabetes (dated by TCRdb to between 2018 and 2020). Libraries were built with the immunoSEQ multiplex PCR assay. The entire amount of isolated RNA was reverse transcribed using the High Capacity cDNA Reverse Transcription Kit, so the sequenced TCRB transcripts were expressed ones. Entries here come from immuneACCESS through TCRdb and include only in-frame sequences with V and J called. Some clones fail to appear in such tables; in the studies checked, an unresolved V gene covers under half of the shortfall, and the cause of the remainder is unknown. This sample holds 250,000 to 400,000 clones; roughly 15% were observed only once. The ten largest clonotypes hold 5.5% to 7.5% of the sample. The sample consisted of central memory CD4+ T cells from blood. The receptor source for this set is a man aged 25-45 years in good health.

This clone has only a few counts. This rearrangement joins TRBV19 to TRBJ2-3; D perhaps matches TRBD2 (6 bases). Between the trimmed V and J ends, which lost 7 bases and 3 bases, there was a span of 14 bases. This CDR3 spans 14 amino acids. The germline V gene has CDR1 LNHDA and CDR2 SQIVND (reference sequence). CDR3 sequence: CASNNRGKTDTQYF. CDR3 in DNA: TGTGCCAGTAATAATCGCGGGAAGACAGATACGCAGTATTTT.

In this sample, this clone turned up a few times. The same CDR3 can be traced to other DNA sequences in this sample. The chain is built from TRBV7-2 and TRBJ1-6; D uncertain. The CDR3 consists of 12 residues. Germline V gives CDR1 SGHTA, CDR2 FQGNSA. Trimming took off 5 bases at V and 14 bases at J, with 13 bases between the two ends. The CDR3 nucleotides read TGTGCCAGCAGCCCACGGATCGGTTCCCTCCACTTT. Translation: CASSPRIGSLHF.

The J gene is TRBJ2-2, the V gene TRBV4-3, with TRBD2 matching 9 bases. J gave up 5 bases and V 0 bases, and 7 bases lay outside the gene matches. Germline lookup yields CDR1 LGHNA and CDR2 YSLEER. The CDR3 runs 17 residues. The CDR3 loop reads CASSQDIRAGGTGELFF. CDR3 DNA: TGCGCCAGCAGCCAAGATATTAGGGCGGGAGGGACCGGGGAGCTGTTTTTT.

The chain has TRBV4-1 and TRBJ1-1, with a possible D match to TRBD1 (6 bases). The V end lost 11 bases, the J end lost 4 bases, and 23 bases lay between the germline ends. The CDR3 sequence is 15 residues long. Germline V gene data show CDR1 as MGHRA and CDR2 as YSYEKL. The CDR3 nucleotides are TGCGCCTCAAGGGGGGCCCTTCGGAGACTCACTGAAGCTTTCTTT. Translating it yields CASRGALRRLTEAFF.

This clone was seen more than once but under ten times. The chain is built from TRBV7-8 and TRBJ2-3, with 8 bases that match TRBD1. This CDR3 region has 16 residues. With V trimmed by 5 bases and J by 2 bases, 9 bases remained unmatched. Germline V lookup: CDR1 SGHVS, CDR2 FQNEAQ. The CDR3 DNA reads TGTGCCAGCAGCACGACAGGGGAAGGGTACACAGATACGCAGTATTTT. It yields the protein CASSTTGEGYTDTQYF.

V is TRBV6-5 and J is TRBJ1-1; D gene unclear. V lost 1 base, J lost 1 base, and 4 bases lay in between. Germline V gives CDR1 MNHEY, CDR2 SVGAGI. CDR3 size: 13 residues. The CDR3 loop reads CASSYYGNTEAFF. For the CDR3, the DNA is TGTGCCAGCAGTTACTATGGGAACACTGAAGCTTTCTTT.

The rearrangement links TRBV11-3 to TRBJ2-5; D tentatively fits TRBD1 or TRBD2 (5 bases each). Germline V gene lookup returns CDR1 SGHNT and CDR2 YENEEA. This CDR3 is 16 amino acids long. V lost 0 bases and J 4 bases, leaving 15 bases between the germline ends. CDR3: CASSLDPGSGPETQYF. The CDR3 DNA is TGTGCCAGCAGCTTAGATCCAGGGTCGGGGCCAGAGACCCAGTACTTC.

The chain carries TRBV7-2 and TRBJ2-1; D gene uncertain. The germline CDR1 and CDR2 sequences are SGHTA and FQGNSA. V was pared by 0 bases and J by 8 bases, with 11 bases between. CDR3 length: 14 residues. CDR3 nucleotides: TGTGCCAGCAGCTTAGCATTTGGGGTATATGAGCAGTTCTTC. This sequence encodes CASSLAFGVYEQFF.

The rearrangement uses TRBV29-1 and TRBJ1-2; no firm D call. Trimming removed 0 bases at V and 0 bases at J, with 2 bases between. The germline gives CDR1 SQVTM, CDR2 ANQGSEA. The CDR3 is 12 amino acids. This chain's CDR3 is CSVEEPNYGYTF. CDR3 nucleotides: TGCAGCGTTGAAGAACCTAACTATGGCTACACCTTC.

This clone was seen more than once but under ten times. The chain has TRBV5-6 and TRBJ2-7; 7 nucleotides align to TRBD1. Germline CDR1 is SGHDT and CDR2 is YYEEEE. V dropped 1 base and J dropped 2; count of bases not matched to a gene: 12. This CDR3 contains 17 residues. CDR3 amino acids: CASSLTIVQGVAYEQYV. The CDR3 nucleotides read TGTGCCAGCAGCTTGACTATCGTCCAGGGGGTCGCCTACGAGCAGTACGTC.

This clone showed up just a few times. V and J are TRBV18 and TRBJ2-2; D possibly corresponds to TRBD2 (5 bases). V was pared by 2 bases and J by 0 bases, with 10 bases between. The CDR3 sequence is 16 residues long. CDR1 and CDR2 from the germline V gene are KGHSH and LQKENI. The CDR3 sequence is CASSPKGGSNTGELFF. Written as DNA, the CDR3 is TGTGCCAGCTCACCAAAGGGCGGGTCGAACACCGGGGAGCTGTTTTTT. The whole variable domain, remainder taken from reference TRBV18 and TRBJ2-2, is NAGVMQNPRHLVRRRGQEARLRCSPMKGHSHVYWYRQLPEEGLKFMVYLQKENIIDESGMPKERFSAEFPKEGPSILRIQQVVRGDSAAYFCASSPKGGSNTGELFFGEGSRLTVL.

V usage is TRBV9 and J usage is TRBJ1-4; maybe TRBD1 (5 bases). Germline V gene lookup returns CDR1 SGDLS and CDR2 YYNGEE. Trimming shortened V by 1 base and J by 3 bases, and 13 bases separated the two germline ends. CDR3 length: 16 amino acids. CDR3 sequence (DNA): TGTGCCAGCAGCGTAACACCCGTGGGGGCTAATGAAAAACTGTTTTTT. Protein product: CASSVTPVGANEKLFF.

This clone occurred a few times. The genes are TRBV9 and TRBJ1-2; D gene ambiguous. The CDR3 is made up of 13 amino acids. The germline CDR1 and CDR2 sequences are SGDLS and YYNGEE. Trimming left V 0 bases short and J 5 bases short, with 8 bases between. As DNA, the CDR3 is TGTGCCAGCAGCGTAGGTGGGCCATATGGCTACACCTTC. Residues: CASSVGGPYGYTF.

This clone was counted a few times. The chain combines TRBV7-2 with TRBJ2-5, with D possibly TRBD1 on 5 matching bases. Looked up from germline, CDR1 is SGHTA and CDR2 is FQGNSA. This CDR3 has 13 residues. Trimming left V 5 bases short and J 2 bases short, with 9 bases between. The CDR3 nucleotides read TGTGCCAGCAGCCGCTGGACACAAGAGACCCAGTACTTC. It encodes CASSRWTQETQYF.

This clone has at least ten counts. The chain employs TRBV5-4 and TRBJ2-1; TRBD2 matches at 10 bases. Germline CDR1 and CDR2: SGHNT and YYREEE (reference sequence). Trimming removed 0 bases from V and 5 bases from J; junction bases left unmatched: 5. CDR3 size: 16 residues. The chain's CDR3 is CASSLGLAGAHNEQFF. The CDR3 DNA reads as TGTGCCAGCAGCTTGGGTCTAGCGGGAGCCCACAATGAGCAGTTCTTC.

This clone was counted ten times or more. V gene TRBV4-3 combines with J gene TRBJ2-4, with D possibly matching TRBD2 (6 bases). CDR1 is LGHNA and CDR2 is YSLEER in the germline V gene. V lost 4 bases and J 0 bases, leaving 10 bases between the germline ends. The CDR3 consists of 15 residues. The CDR3 DNA is TGCGCCAGCAGCCGGGACTTGTTAGCCAAAAACATTCAGTACTTC. Translation gives CASSRDLLAKNIQYF.

V and J are TRBV7-2 and TRBJ2-7, with D possibly TRBD2 on 5 matching bases. The germline V gene encodes CDR1 SGHTA and CDR2 FQGNSA. This CDR3 is built from 14 residues. Trimming removed 3 bases from V and 2 bases from J, with 11 bases in between. CDR3 sequence (DNA): TGTGCCAGCAGCTTTAGCGCTCCCCCCTACGAGCAGTACTTC. This codes for CASSFSAPPYEQYF. Variable domain in full (rest from reference TRBV7-2 and TRBJ2-7): GAGVSQSPSNKVTEKGKDVELRCDPISGHTALYWYRQSLGQGLEFLIYFQGNSAPDKSGLPSDRFSAERTGGSVSTLTIQRTQQEDSAVYLCASSFSAPPYEQYFGPGTRLTVT.

This clone showed up just a few times. The V and J genes are TRBV5-6 and TRBJ2-2, with 8 bases that match TRBD1. Per germline, CDR1 SGHDT and CDR2 YYEEEE. The CDR3 has 16 residues. With 6 bases clipped from V and 9 bases from J, the junction kept 16 bases outside the gene matches. In nucleotides, the CDR3 is TGTGCCAGCAACCCTCGGCGCCACAGGGGGAAATGGGAGCTGTTTTTT. The encoded protein is CASNPRRHRGKWELFF.

The V call is TRBV2, the J call TRBJ2-1; D is possibly TRBD1 (5 bases). CDR3 size: 16 residues. Per germline, CDR1 SNHLY and CDR2 FYNNEI. The V and J ends lost 2 bases and 2 bases respectively, with 13 bases between them. CDR3 bases: TGTGCCAGCAGTGAATTGTCTGGGGCCGCCTACAATGAGCAGTTCTTC. Translated, it gives CASSELSGAAYNEQFF.